Listed here are 10 T cell receptor beta chains from one sample, sequenced in a study of shared clonotypes between healthy human individuals. Here immunoSEQ multiplex PCR was the method, and the copy in TCRdb shows in-frame clones only, minus some. The sample holds about 1.5 million clones, 98% seen once. The sequenced sample was naive CD4+ T cells sorted from blood. Documented subset: CD45RA+ positively selected. These receptors were taken from a man in his thirties or forties in good health.

This chain links TRBV2 with TRBJ1-5; D possibly corresponds to TRBD1 (6 bases). The germline V gene has CDR1 SNHLY and CDR2 FYNNEI. Trimming cost V 3 bases and J 2 bases, with 11 bases left between them. This CDR3 spans 15 amino acids. The CDR3, as DNA: TGTGCCAGCAGTGAGGACAGCGGGGGCAATCAGCCCCAGCATTTT. Its protein is CASSEDSGGNQPQHF.

The rearrangement joins TRBV27 to TRBJ1-2; D is ambiguous. The CDR3 has 13 amino acids. Trimming stripped 3 bases from V and 8 bases from J, with 13 bases between. Germline-derived CDR1 and CDR2 are MNHEY and SMNVEV (reference sequence). CDR3 sequence reads: CASSFDAVKGYTF. The CDR3 DNA reads as TGTGCCAGCAGTTTCGACGCAGTAAAGGGCTACACCTTC.

The chain combines TRBV4-2 with TRBJ2-1; 7 bases map to TRBD1. The CDR3 is 14 amino acids. Germline assignment: CDR1 LGHNA and CDR2 YNFKEQ. The ends lost 2 bases at V and 10 bases at J; junction bases unmatched: 8. CDR3 in DNA: TGTGCCAGCAGCCAACAGGGGGAGTCAAGGGAGCAGTTCTTC. It encodes CASSQQGESREQFF.

The V gene is TRBV28, the J gene TRBJ2-5, with TRBD2 matching over 12 bases. This CDR3 is 16 amino acids long. CDR1 and CDR2 from the germline V gene are MDHEN and SYDVKM. Trimming cost V 3 bases and J 5 bases; bases outside gene matches: 7. CDR3 loop: CASSFMTSGRRETQYF. In DNA form, the CDR3 reads TGTGCCAGCAGTTTCATGACTAGCGGGAGACGGGAGACCCAGTACTTC.

The V gene is TRBV7-9, the J gene TRBJ2-3; 7 bases map to TRBD2. V dropped 0 bases and J dropped 0; count of bases not matched to a gene: 6. Germline V gives CDR1 SEHNR, CDR2 FQNEAQ (reference sequence). The CDR3 has 17 residues. CDR3 nucleotide sequence: TGTGCCAGCAGCTTAGCGGTCACGCGGGAGAGCACAGATACGCAGTATTTT. It specifies CASSLAVTRESTDTQYF.

The chain is built from TRBV2 and TRBJ2-1; D call uncertain. Germline assignment: CDR1 SNHLY and CDR2 FYNNEI. CDR3 length: 12 residues. Trimming pared 4 bases from V and 8 bases from J, leaving 9 bases between. In nucleotides, the CDR3 is TGTGCCAGCAGTGTGAGCCCCCATGAGCAGTTCTTC. This sequence encodes CASSVSPHEQFF.

The chain uses TRBV29-1 and TRBJ2-3; the D is unclear. CDR3 length: 13 residues. Germline V gene lookup returns CDR1 SQVTM and CDR2 ANQGSEA. V lost 6 bases, J lost 1 base, and 11 bases lay in between. The CDR3 loop reads CSVLLLGTDTQYF. CDR3 in DNA: TGCAGCGTCCTGCTCCTAGGCACAGATACGCAGTATTTT.

In regard to this clone: Other nucleotide sequences from this sample produce the same CDR3. The chain combines TRBV18 with TRBJ2-3; D is undetermined. CDR1 and CDR2 from the germline V gene are KGHSH and LQKENI. The CDR3 has 12 amino acids. V shed 5 bases and J shed 0 bases, with 3 bases lying between them. CDR3 protein: CASSSSTDTQYF. The CDR3 DNA follows: TGTGCCAGCTCATCTAGCACAGATACGCAGTATTTT.

The chain uses TRBV6-6 and TRBJ2-4, with TRBD2 as a possible D gene (6 bases). Trimming left V 1 base short and J 8 bases short, with 12 bases between. Looked up from germline, CDR1 is MNHNY and CDR2 is SVGAGI (reference sequence). This CDR3 has 14 residues. The CDR3 region has the DNA TGTGCCAGCAGTTACTTTGAGGGAGGAGACATTCAGTACTTC. As protein: CASSYFEGGDIQYF.

V and J are TRBV21-1 and TRBJ1-5. TRBV21-1 represents a pseudogene. The CDR3 consists of 13 residues. The CDR3 DNA reads as TGTGCCAGCAGCAACCCCCAGCCCCAGCCCCAGCATTTT. It specifies CASSNPQPQPQHF.